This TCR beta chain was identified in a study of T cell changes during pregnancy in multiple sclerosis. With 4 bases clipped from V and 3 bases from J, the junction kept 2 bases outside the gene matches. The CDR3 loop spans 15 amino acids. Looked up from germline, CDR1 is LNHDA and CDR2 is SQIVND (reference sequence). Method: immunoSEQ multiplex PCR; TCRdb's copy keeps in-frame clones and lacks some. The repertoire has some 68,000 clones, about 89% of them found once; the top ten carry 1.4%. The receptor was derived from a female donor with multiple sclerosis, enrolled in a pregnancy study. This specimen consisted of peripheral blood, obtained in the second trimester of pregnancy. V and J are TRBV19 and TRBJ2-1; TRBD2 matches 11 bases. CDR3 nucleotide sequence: TGTGCCAGTAGTACCGGGACTAGCGGCTACAATGAGCAGTTCTTC. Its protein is CASSTGTSGYNEQFF.